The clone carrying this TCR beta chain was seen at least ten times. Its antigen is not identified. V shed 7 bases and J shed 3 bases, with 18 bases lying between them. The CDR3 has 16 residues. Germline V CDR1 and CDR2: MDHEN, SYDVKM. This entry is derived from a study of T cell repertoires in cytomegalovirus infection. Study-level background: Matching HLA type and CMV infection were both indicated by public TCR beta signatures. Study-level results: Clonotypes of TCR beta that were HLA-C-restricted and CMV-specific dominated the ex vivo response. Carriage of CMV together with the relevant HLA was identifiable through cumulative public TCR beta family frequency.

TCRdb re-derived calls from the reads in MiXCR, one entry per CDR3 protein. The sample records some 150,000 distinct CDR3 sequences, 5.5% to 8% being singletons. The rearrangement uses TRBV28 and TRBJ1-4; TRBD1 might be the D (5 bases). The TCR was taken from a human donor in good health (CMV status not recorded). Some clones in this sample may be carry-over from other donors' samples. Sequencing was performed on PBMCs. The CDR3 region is CASTQLGGAANEKLFF. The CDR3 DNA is TGTGCCAGCACCCAACTGGGGGGTGCGGCTAATGAAAAACTGTTTTTT.